Listed below are T cell receptor beta chains from one sample, sequenced in a study of blood T cell repertoires in COVID-19. The method was immunoSEQ multiplex PCR; TCRdb's version includes in-frame clones alone and lacks a portion of them. Of some 100,000 clones listed, approximately 91% were seen once; the top ten hold around 1%. Sequencing was performed on peripheral blood. The receptors originated from a man between 60 and 70 years old with acute or convalescent COVID-19. Both conserved end residues are part of each CDR3. A D gene is named only where the DNA matches it firmly. Clone size, where shown, is once, few, many, or a class for clones that have expanded.

>once|13|TRBD1|TRBJ2-2|TRBV30
CAWRRQGAGELFF
TGTGCCTGGAGGAGACAGGGTGCCGGGGAGCTGTTTTTT
>.|14|.|TRBJ2-5|TRBV25-1
CASSERGFGETQYF
TGTGCCAGCAGTGAACGAGGGTTTGGGGAGACCCAGTACTTC
>once|18|TRBD2|TRBJ2-3|TRBV4-1
CASSQAELGLAGGDTQYF
TGCGCCAGCAGCCAGGCCGAATTGGGACTAGCGGGAGGAGATACGCAGTATTTT
>.|13|.|TRBJ1-1|TRBV20-1
CSASLGRRAEAFF
TGCAGTGCTAGTCTTGGGAGGAGGGCTGAAGCTTTCTTT
>.|15|.|TRBJ2-1|TRBV7-9
CASSGGRETYNEQFF
TGTGCCAGCAGCGGGGGGCGGGAGACTTACAATGAGCAGTTCTTC
>few|11|.|TRBJ2-7|TRBV12-3/TRBV12-4
CASNRMGEQYF
TGTGCCAGCAACAGAATGGGCGAGCAGTACTTC
>.|12|.|TRBJ1-1|TRBV28
CATFLGDTEAFF
TGTGCCACCTTCCTAGGGGACACTGAAGCTTTCTTT
>.|14|.|TRBJ1-6|TRBV3-1/TRBV3-2
CASSQGGGESPLHF
TGTGCCAGCAGCCAAGGAGGGGGAGAGTCACCCCTCCACTTT
>.|15|.|TRBJ1-4|TRBV9
CASSVGGRGNEKLFF
TGTGCCAGCAGCGTAGGAGGCAGGGGTAATGAAAAACTGTTTTTT
>.|15|.|TRBJ1-6|TRBV19
CASKGESSYNSPLHF
TGTGCCAGTAAGGGGGAGAGCTCCTATAATTCACCCCTCCACTTT
>.|16|.|TRBJ2-3|TRBV7-9
CASSSTGTLSTDTQYF
TGTGCCAGCAGCTCAACCGGGACATTATCCACAGATACGCAGTATTTT
>.|14|.|TRBJ1-2|TRBV5-1
CASSLVQEGYGYTF
TGCGCCAGCAGCTTGGTGCAGGAGGGCTATGGCTACACCTTC
>.|15|TRBD1|TRBJ1-2|TRBV14
CASSQDTGALDGYTF
TGTGCCAGCAGCCAAGATACAGGGGCATTGGATGGCTACACCTTC
>.|15|.|TRBJ2-1|TRBV11-3
CASSLGGDAPLEQFF
TGTGCCAGCAGCTTAGGCGGGGACGCCCCGCTTGAGCAGTTCTTC
>.|17|.|TRBJ1-3|TRBV6-6
CASSPPFGASAGNTIYF
TGTGCCAGCAGTCCCCCCTTTGGGGCTTCCGCTGGAAACACCATATATTTT
>.|16|TRBD2|TRBJ2-3|TRBV9
CASSVMRGAGGDTQYF
TGTGCCAGCAGCGTAATGCGGGGAGCGGGGGGGGATACGCAGTATTTT
>once|15|TRBD1|TRBJ2-7|TRBV15
CATSRRGQGKDEQYF
TGTGCCACCAGCAGGCGGGGACAGGGGAAAGACGAGCAGTACTTC
>.|14|TRBD1|TRBJ1-2|TRBV24-1
CATSDSGQGYGYTF
TGTGCCACCAGTGATTCAGGACAGGGTTATGGCTACACCTTC